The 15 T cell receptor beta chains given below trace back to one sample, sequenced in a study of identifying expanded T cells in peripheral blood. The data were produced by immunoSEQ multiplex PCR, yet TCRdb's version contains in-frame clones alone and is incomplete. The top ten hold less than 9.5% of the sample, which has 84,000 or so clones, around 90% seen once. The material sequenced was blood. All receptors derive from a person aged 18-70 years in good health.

The DNA of the CDR3 is TGTGCCAGCAGTGAAGAGGGTAGAGGCACTGAAGCTTTCTTT. This gives the protein CASSEEGRGTEAFF. V gene TRBV2 combines with J gene TRBJ1-1; no firm D call. V was trimmed by 1 base and J by 4 bases, leaving 10 bases between them. This CDR3 is 14 amino acids long. Germline CDR1 and CDR2: SNHLY and FYNNEI.

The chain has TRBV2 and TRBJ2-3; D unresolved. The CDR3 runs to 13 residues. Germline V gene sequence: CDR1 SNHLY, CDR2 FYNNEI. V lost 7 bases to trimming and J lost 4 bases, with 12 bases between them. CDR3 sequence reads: CASTREGSDTQYF. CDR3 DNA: TGTGCCAGCACTAGAGAAGGGTCAGATACGCAGTATTTT. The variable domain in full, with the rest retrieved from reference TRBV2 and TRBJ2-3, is EPEVTQTPSHQVTQMGQEVILRCVPISNHLYFYWYRQILGQKVEFLVSFYNNEISEKSEIFDDQFSVERPDGSNFTLKIRSTKLEDSAMYFCASTREGSDTQYFGPGTRLTVL.

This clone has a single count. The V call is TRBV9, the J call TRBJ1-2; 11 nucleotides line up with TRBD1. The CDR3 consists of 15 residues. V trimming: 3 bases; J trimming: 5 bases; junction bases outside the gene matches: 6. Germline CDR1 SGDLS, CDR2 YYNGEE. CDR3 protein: CASSARDRGLYGYTF. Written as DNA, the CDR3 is TGTGCCAGCAGCGCCCGGGACAGGGGGTTGTATGGCTACACCTTC. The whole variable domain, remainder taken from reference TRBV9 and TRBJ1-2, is DSGVTQTPKHLITATGQRVTLRCSPRSGDLSVYWYQQSLDQGLQFLIQYYNGEERAKGNILERFSAQQFPDLHSELNLSSLELGDSALYFCASSARDRGLYGYTFGSGTRLTVV.

DNA for the CDR3: TGTGCCAGCAGCACGACAGGGTTGGGGTACAATGAGCAGTTCTTC. Translation gives CASSTTGLGYNEQFF. The chain couples TRBV11-2 to TRBJ2-1, with 7 bases lining up with TRBD1. The V gene end was trimmed by 5 bases and the J gene end by 4 bases; junction bases not matched to a gene: 8. Germline V gene lookup returns CDR1 SGHAT and CDR2 FQNNGV. There are 15 residues in the CDR3.

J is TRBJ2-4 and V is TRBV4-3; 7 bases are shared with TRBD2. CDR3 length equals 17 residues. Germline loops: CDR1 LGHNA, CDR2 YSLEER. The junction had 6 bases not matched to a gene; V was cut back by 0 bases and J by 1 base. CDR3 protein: CASSQDWEGVAKNIQYF. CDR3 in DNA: TGCGCCAGCAGCCAAGATTGGGAGGGAGTTGCCAAAAACATTCAGTACTTC.

CDR3 sequence: CASDEYGRSGTDTQYF. Written as DNA, the CDR3 is TGCGCCAGCGACGAGTACGGGAGATCGGGCACAGATACGCAGTATTTT. The chain recombines TRBV5-1 with TRBJ2-3; possibly TRBD2 for D (6 bases). The V gene lost 7 bases and the J gene lost 1 base, with 19 bases spanning the gap. The CDR3 is 16 residues long. Germline lookup yields CDR1 SGHRS and CDR2 YFSETQ.

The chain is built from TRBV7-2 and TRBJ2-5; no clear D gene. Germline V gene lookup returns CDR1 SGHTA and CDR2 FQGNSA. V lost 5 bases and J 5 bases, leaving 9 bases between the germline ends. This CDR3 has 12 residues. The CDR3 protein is CASSPTRETQYF. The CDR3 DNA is TGTGCCAGCAGCCCCACTCGGGAGACCCAGTACTTC.

CDR3 sequence (DNA): TGCAGCGTTGACACAGGACGTGAGCAGTTCTTC. Protein sequence: CSVDTGREQFF. The V call is TRBV29-1, the J call TRBJ2-1, with D perhaps matching TRBD1 (5 bases). This CDR3 has 11 amino acids. Trimming removed 3 bases from V and 9 bases from J, with 9 bases in between. CDR1 and CDR2 (germline): SQVTM, ANQGSEA.

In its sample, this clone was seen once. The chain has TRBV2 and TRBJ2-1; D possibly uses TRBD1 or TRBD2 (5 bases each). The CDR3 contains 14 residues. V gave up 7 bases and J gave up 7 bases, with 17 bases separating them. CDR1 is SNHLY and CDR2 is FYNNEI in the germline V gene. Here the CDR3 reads CASMLPGPRNEQFF. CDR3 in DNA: TGTGCCAGCATGTTACCGGGACCCAGAAATGAGCAGTTCTTC.

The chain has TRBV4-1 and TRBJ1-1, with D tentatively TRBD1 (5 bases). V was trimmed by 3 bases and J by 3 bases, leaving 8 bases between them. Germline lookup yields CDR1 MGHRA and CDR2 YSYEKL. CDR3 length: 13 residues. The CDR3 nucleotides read TGCGCCAGCAGCCACCGACAGTACACTGAAGCTTTCTTT. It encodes CASSHRQYTEAFF.

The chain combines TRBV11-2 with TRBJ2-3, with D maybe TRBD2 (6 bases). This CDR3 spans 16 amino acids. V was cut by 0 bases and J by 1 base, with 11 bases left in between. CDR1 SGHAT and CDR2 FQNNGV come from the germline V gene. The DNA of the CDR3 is TGTGCCAGCAGCTTAGAGCCGGGACTTCGCACAGATACGCAGTATTTT. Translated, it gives CASSLEPGLRTDTQYF.

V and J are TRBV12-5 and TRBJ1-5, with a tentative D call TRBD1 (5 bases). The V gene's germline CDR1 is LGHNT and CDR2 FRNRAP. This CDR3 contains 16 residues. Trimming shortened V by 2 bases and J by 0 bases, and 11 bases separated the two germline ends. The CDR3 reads CASGLTVGDSNQPQHF. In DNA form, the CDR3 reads TGTGCTAGTGGTTTGACGGTGGGGGATAGCAATCAGCCCCAGCATTTT.

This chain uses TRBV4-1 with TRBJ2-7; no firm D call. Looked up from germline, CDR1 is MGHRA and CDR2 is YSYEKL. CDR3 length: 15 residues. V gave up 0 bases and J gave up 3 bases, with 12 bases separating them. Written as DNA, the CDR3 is TGCGCCAGCAGCCAAGATAGTGGGCCCTACTACGAGCAGTACTTC. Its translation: CASSQDSGPYYEQYF.

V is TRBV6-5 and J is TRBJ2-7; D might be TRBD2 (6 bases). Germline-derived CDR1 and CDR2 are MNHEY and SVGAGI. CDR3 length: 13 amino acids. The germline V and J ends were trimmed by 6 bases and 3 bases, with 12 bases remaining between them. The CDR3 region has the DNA TGTGCCAGCAGCCCCTGGAGGGGCTACGAGCAGTACTTC. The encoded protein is CASSPWRGYEQYF.

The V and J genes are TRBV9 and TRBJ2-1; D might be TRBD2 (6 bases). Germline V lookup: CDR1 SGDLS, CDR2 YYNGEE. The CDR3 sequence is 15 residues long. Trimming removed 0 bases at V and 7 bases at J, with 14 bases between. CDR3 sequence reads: CASSVGFGGGNEQFF. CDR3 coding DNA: TGTGCCAGCAGCGTAGGATTTGGAGGAGGGAATGAGCAGTTCTTC.